The entry below describes one TCR beta chain. What it binds is not known. The data originate from a study of cytomegalovirus exposure and HLA in healthy donors. As for the study in general: Ancestry clustering placed about 80% of some 400 genotyped donors in the Caucasian-associated cluster. General study findings and limits: As a later analysis showed, a missense DCLRE1C variant was linked to trimming of TCR beta V- and J-genes. Further analysis, carried out later, found HLA-associated TCR beta chains more clonally expanded than equally common other chains.

PCR was performed using 60 Vbeta and 13 Jbeta primers. The data were produced by immunoSEQ multiplex PCR, yet TCRdb's version contains in-frame clones alone and is incomplete. This sample contains about 110,000 clones. This CDR3 is built from 14 residues. CDR1 ENHRY and CDR2 SYGVKD come from the germline V gene. Trimming took 9 bases from V and 3 from J; bases not matched to a gene: 4. This sequence was found in a man in his forties or fifties in good health and CMV-seronegative. The chain combines TRBV10-3 with TRBJ2-1; 11 bases agree with TRBD2. The sequencing sample was made of PBMCs. The CDR3 DNA is TGTGCCATAGGGACTAGCGGAAGCTACAATGAGCAGTTCTTC. Translating gives CAIGTSGSYNEQFF.